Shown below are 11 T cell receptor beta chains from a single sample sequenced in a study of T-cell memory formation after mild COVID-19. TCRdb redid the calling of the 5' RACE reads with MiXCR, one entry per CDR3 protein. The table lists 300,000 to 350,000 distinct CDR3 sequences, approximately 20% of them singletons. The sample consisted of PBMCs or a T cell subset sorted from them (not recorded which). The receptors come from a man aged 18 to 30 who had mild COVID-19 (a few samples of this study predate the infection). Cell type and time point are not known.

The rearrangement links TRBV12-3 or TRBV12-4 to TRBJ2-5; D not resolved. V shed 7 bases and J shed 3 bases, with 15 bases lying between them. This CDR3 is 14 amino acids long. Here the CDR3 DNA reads TGTGCCAGCACCCCGGGCAGTGGGAAAGAGACCCAGTACTTC. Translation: CASTPGSGKETQYF.

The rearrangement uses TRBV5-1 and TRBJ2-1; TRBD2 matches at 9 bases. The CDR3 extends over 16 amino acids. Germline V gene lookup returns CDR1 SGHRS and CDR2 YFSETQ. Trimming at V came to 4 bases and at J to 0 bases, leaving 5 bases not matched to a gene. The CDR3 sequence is CASSEEAGGSYNEQFF. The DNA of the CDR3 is TGCGCCAGCAGCGAAGAAGCGGGGGGCTCCTACAATGAGCAGTTCTTC.

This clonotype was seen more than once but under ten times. The chain's CDR3 is CSAPLEAIPRETQYF. As DNA, the CDR3 is TGCAGTGCTCCCCTGGAAGCAATCCCCCGGGAGACCCAGTACTTC. V gene TRBV20-1 combines with J gene TRBJ2-5; no clear D gene. Trimming took off 5 bases at V and 5 bases at J, with 21 bases between the two ends. The CDR3 loop spans 15 amino acids. Germline CDR1 and CDR2: DFQATT and SNEGSKA (reference sequence).

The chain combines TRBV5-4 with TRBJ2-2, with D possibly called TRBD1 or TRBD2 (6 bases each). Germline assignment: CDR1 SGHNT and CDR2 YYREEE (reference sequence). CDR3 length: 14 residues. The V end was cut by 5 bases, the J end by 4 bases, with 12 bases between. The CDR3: CASREGGGTGELFF. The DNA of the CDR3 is TGTGCCAGCAGGGAGGGGGGAGGCACCGGGGAGCTGTTTTTT.

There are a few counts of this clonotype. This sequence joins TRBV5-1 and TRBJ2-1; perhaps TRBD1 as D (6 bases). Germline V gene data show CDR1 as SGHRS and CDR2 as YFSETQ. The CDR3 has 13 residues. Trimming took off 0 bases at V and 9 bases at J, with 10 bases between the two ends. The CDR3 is CASSLDRETEQFF. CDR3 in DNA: TGCGCCAGCAGCTTGGACAGGGAAACTGAGCAGTTCTTC.

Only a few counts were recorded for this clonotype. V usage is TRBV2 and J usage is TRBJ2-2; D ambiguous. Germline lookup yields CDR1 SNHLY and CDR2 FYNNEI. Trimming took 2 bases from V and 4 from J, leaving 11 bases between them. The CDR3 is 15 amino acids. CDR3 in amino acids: CASSEHSGATGELFF. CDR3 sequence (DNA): TGTGCCAGCAGTGAACACTCCGGTGCCACCGGGGAGCTGTTTTTT.

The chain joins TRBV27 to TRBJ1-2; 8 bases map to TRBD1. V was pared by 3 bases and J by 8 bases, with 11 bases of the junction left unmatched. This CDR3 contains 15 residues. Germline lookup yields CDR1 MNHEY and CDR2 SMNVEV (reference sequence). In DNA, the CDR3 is TGTGCCAGCAGTTTCAGACGGACAGGGACATCGGGCTACACCTTC. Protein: CASSFRRTGTSGYTF.

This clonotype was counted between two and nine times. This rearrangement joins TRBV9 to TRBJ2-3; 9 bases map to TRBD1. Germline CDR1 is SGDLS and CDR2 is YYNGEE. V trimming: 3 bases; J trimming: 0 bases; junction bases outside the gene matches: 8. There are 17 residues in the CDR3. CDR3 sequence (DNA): TGTGCCAGCAGCGGTCTCGACAGGGGGGATAGCACAGATACGCAGTATTTT. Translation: CASSGLDRGDSTDTQYF.

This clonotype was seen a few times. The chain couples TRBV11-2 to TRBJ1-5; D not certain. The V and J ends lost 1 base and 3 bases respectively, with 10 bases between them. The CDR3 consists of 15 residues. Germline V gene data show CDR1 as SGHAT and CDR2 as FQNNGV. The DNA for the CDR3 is TGTGCCAGCAGCTTAGTTCCGGGGAACAATCAGCCCCAGCATTTT. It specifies CASSLVPGNNQPQHF.

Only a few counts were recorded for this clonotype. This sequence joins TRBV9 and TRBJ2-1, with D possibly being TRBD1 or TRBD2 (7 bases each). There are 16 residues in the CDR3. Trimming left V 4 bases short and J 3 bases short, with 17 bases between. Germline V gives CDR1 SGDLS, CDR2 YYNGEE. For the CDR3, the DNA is TGTGCCAGCAGCCCGGGGGAGGGGGCTCTCTACAATGAGCAGTTCTTC. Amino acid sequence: CASSPGEGALYNEQFF.

The DNA for the CDR3 is TGTGCCAGCAGCGCCCGACAGGGTCTTTCGGATGGCTACACCTTC. Translated, it gives CASSARQGLSDGYTF. The chain is built from TRBV11-2 and TRBJ1-2; 7 bases are shared with TRBD1. The V segment lost 5 bases and the J segment 6 bases; nucleotides outside the gene matches: 12. This CDR3 has 15 amino acids. Germline V CDR1 and CDR2: SGHAT, FQNNGV.